Below, 13 T cell receptor beta chains from the same sample are listed, as sequenced in a study of T cells in tumors after PD-1 blockade (dated by TCRdb to between 2019 and 2020). Preparation of the library involved the immunoSEQ multiplex PCR assay. Here the immuneACCESS table is served through TCRdb, limited to in-frame sequences with V and J called. Missing clones are a known gap in these copies; in checked studies unresolved V genes cover under half, and the rest lacks a known reason. The sample table lists 50,000 or so clones, about four fifths of them with a count of one. The ten largest clones take up 16% of the sample. Interpreted using the paper, the time point label stands for: before anti-PD-1 therapy. This sample comprised PBMCs, obtained before anti-PD-1 treatment. The receptors were gathered from a human donor with basal cell carcinoma.

The V call is TRBV29-1, the J call TRBJ1-2, with 7 bases lining up with TRBD1. The CDR3 is 15 residues long. The germline V gene has CDR1 SQVTM and CDR2 ANQGSEA. V lost 0 bases and J lost 3; bases outside the gene matches: 7. This chain's CDR3 is CSVEDNRGYYYGYTF. As DNA, the CDR3 is TGCAGCGTTGAAGACAACAGGGGATATTACTATGGCTACACCTTC.

The rearrangement uses TRBV29-1 and TRBJ1-1; 10 positions agree with TRBD1. V shed 7 bases, J shed 1 base, and the junction held 3 bases outside the gene matches. From germline, CDR1 is SQVTM and CDR2 ANQGSEA. The CDR3 has 13 residues. Here the CDR3 DNA reads TGCAGCGCTAGACAGGGGGCGAACACTGAAGCTTTCTTT. It translates to CSARQGANTEAFF. Full variable domain (missing parts from reference TRBV29-1 and TRBJ1-1): SAVISQKPSRDICQRGTSLTIQCQVDSQVTMMFWYRQQPGQSLTLIATANQGSEATYESGFVIDKFPISRPNLTFSTLTVSNMSPEDSSIYLCSARQGANTEAFFGQGTRLTVV.

This clone came up a few times. CDR3 region: CASTELNNQPQHF. The CDR3 nucleotides read TGTGCCAGCACCGAACTGAACAATCAGCCCCAGCATTTT. The chain has TRBV28 and TRBJ1-5; D call uncertain. Germline CDR1 and CDR2: MDHEN and SYDVKM. The CDR3 totals 13 residues. V was shortened by 7 bases and J by 3 bases, with 10 bases between the two germline ends. Full variable domain (outside the CDR3, taken from reference TRBV28 and TRBJ1-5): DVKVTQSSRYLVKRTGEKVFLECVQDMDHENMFWYRQDPGLGLRLIYFSYDVKMKEKGDIPEGYSVSREKKERFSLILESASTNQTSMYLCASTELNNQPQHFGDGTRLSIL.

The table lists this clone with a count of one. The rearrangement links TRBV5-4 to TRBJ2-7, with D possibly TRBD1 on 6 matching bases. Germline V gene lookup returns CDR1 SGHNT and CDR2 YYREEE (reference sequence). The CDR3 has 15 amino acids. V lost 4 bases and J lost 2, with 16 bases in between. In DNA form, the CDR3 reads TGTGCCAGCAGCGCCGCCCGACAGGAACCCTACGAGCAGTACTTC. This sequence encodes CASSAARQEPYEQYF.

The table lists this clone with a few counts. The gene calls are TRBV24-1 and TRBJ1-2, with TRBD1 identical over 9 bases. Germline V gives CDR1 KGHDR, CDR2 SFDVKD. V was clipped by 6 bases and J by 7 bases; unmatched bases: 5. The CDR3 length is 13 residues. CDR3 protein: CATSPGTGFGYTF. As DNA, the CDR3 is TGTGCCACCAGTCCCGGGACAGGGTTTGGCTACACCTTC.

About this clone: Additional DNA sequences in this sample encode the identical CDR3. The chain has TRBV19 and TRBJ1-5; no clear D. The CDR3 spans 13 residues. CDR1 LNHDA and CDR2 SQIVND come from the germline V gene (reference sequence). V shed 5 bases and J shed 7 bases, with 12 bases lying between them. The DNA of the CDR3 is TGTGCCAGTAGTTCCCAGGTAAACCAGCCCCAGCATTTT. This translates into CASSSQVNQPQHF.

The chain employs TRBV6-6 and TRBJ2-3, with TRBD2 matching 7 bases. CDR1 MNHNY and CDR2 SVGAGI come from the germline V gene (reference sequence). CDR3 length equals 16 residues. V trimming: 4 bases; J trimming: 5 bases; junction bases outside the gene matches: 12. CDR3 sequence (DNA): TGTGCCAGCAGTTCCACGGCCAGCGGGATGGGAGATACGCAGTATTTT. This translates into CASSSTASGMGDTQYF.

This sequence joins TRBV27 and TRBJ2-3; D possibly corresponds to TRBD2 (6 bases). The V and J ends lost 1 base and 2 bases respectively, with 10 bases between them. CDR1 is MNHEY and CDR2 is SMNVEV in the germline V gene (reference sequence). The CDR3 is made up of 15 amino acids. The CDR3 loop reads CASSLWLANTDTQYF. As DNA, the CDR3 is TGTGCCAGCAGTTTATGGCTAGCGAACACAGATACGCAGTATTTT.

The chain carries TRBV18 and TRBJ2-7; TRBD1 aligns across 7 bases. V lost 6 bases to trimming and J lost 5 bases; unmatched junction nucleotides: 7. Germline CDR1 KGHSH, CDR2 LQKENI. The length of the CDR3 is 13 residues. The CDR3 sequence: CASSLDRSHEQYF. CDR3 in DNA: TGTGCCAGCTCTCTGGACAGGTCTCACGAGCAGTACTTC.

The chain employs TRBV28 and TRBJ1-3, with 8 bases matching TRBD1. The V and J ends lost 7 bases and 1 base, in that order; junction bases with no gene match: 3. From germline, CDR1 is MDHEN and CDR2 SYDVKM. The length of the CDR3 is 14 residues. The DNA for the CDR3 is TGTGCCAGCAATGGACAGGGTTCTGGAAACACCATATATTTT. It translates to CASNGQGSGNTIYF.

This clone was recorded many times. The genes are TRBV6-5 and TRBJ2-2, with 7 bases that match TRBD1. This CDR3 comprises 15 residues. Germline CDR1 and CDR2: MNHEY and SVGAGI. V was pared by 7 bases and J by 4 bases, with 9 bases of the junction left unmatched. The chain's CDR3 is CASNQKQGFTGELFF. CDR3 DNA sequence: TGTGCCAGCAACCAGAAACAGGGGTTCACCGGGGAGCTGTTTTTT.

The gene calls are TRBV27 and TRBJ2-1, with D perhaps matching TRBD1 (5 bases). Germline V lookup: CDR1 MNHEY, CDR2 SMNVEV (reference sequence). With 2 bases removed from V and 10 bases from J, the gap between germline ends came to 15 bases. The CDR3 has 14 residues. This chain's CDR3 is CASSLRVWGGEQFF. The DNA for the CDR3 is TGTGCCAGCAGTTTAAGAGTATGGGGCGGAGAGCAGTTCTTC.

This clone occurred many times. This chain joins TRBV6-4 and TRBJ2-1, with 9 bases fitting TRBD2. V shed 0 bases, J shed 12 bases, and the junction held 3 bases outside the gene matches. Germline V lookup: CDR1 MRHNA, CDR2 SNTAGT. This CDR3 has 13 amino acids. The CDR3 spells CASSDSASGTQFF. CDR3 sequence (DNA): TGTGCCAGCAGTGACTCGGCTAGCGGGACGCAGTTCTTC.